Following are 26 T cell receptor beta chains from one sample sequenced in a study of T-cell memory formation after mild COVID-19. TCRdb redid the calling of the 5' RACE reads with MiXCR, one entry per CDR3 protein. The sample has about 140,000 distinct CDR3 sequences, 13% to 15% seen once. Source material: PBMCs or a T cell subset sorted from them (not recorded which). Receptors originate from an adult woman who had mild COVID-19 (a few samples of this study predate the infection). Cell type and time point are not known.

There are a few counts of this clonotype. The chain uses TRBV7-8 and TRBJ2-3; D ambiguous. The CDR3 has 13 residues. The germline CDR1 and CDR2 sequences are SGHVS and FQNEAQ. Trimming shortened V by 1 base and J by 4 bases, and 6 bases separated the two germline ends. DNA of the CDR3: TGTGCCAGCAGCTTAGGTAGCCCAGATACGCAGTATTTT. Amino acids: CASSLGSPDTQYF. Using reference TRBV7-8 and TRBJ2-3 for the parts outside the CDR3, the full variable domain is GAGVSQSPRYKVAKRGQDVALRCDPISGHVSLFWYQQALGQGPEFLTYFQNEAQLDKSGLPSDRFFAERPEGSVSTLKIQRTQQEDSAVYLCASSLGSPDTQYFGPGTRLTVL.

This clonotype was picked up a small number of times. V is TRBV29-1 and J is TRBJ2-7; unclear D gene. CDR1 is SQVTM, CDR2 ANQGSEA, per germline. The CDR3 spans 11 residues. The ends were cut back, 3 bases at V and 9 bases at J, with 12 bases in the middle. CDR3 sequence: CSVEASGVQYF. The CDR3 DNA reads as TGCAGCGTTGAGGCAAGTGGCGTGCAGTACTTC.

The sample holds many counts of this clonotype. CDR3 sequence: CSARGRLSYEQYF. The CDR3 bases are TGCAGTGCTAGAGGGCGACTCTCCTACGAGCAGTACTTC. V usage is TRBV20-1 and J usage is TRBJ2-7; D unresolved. The CDR3 is made up of 13 amino acids. V lost 1 base and J 0 bases, leaving 7 bases between the germline ends. Looked up from germline, CDR1 is DFQATT and CDR2 is SNEGSKA (reference sequence).

This clonotype showed up just a few times. The genes are TRBV19 and TRBJ1-1; D gene unclear. The ends were cut back, 3 bases at V and 5 bases at J, with 10 bases in the middle. The CDR3 covers 13 residues. The germline CDR1 and CDR2 sequences are LNHDA and SQIVND (reference sequence). The chain's CDR3 is CASSMMGGTEAFF. The CDR3 DNA reads as TGTGCCAGTAGTATGATGGGAGGTACTGAAGCTTTCTTT.

The genes are TRBV20-1 and TRBJ1-6; D not resolved. V was clipped by 3 bases and J by 9 bases, with 12 bases between them. The CDR3 is made up of 13 amino acids. Per the germline V gene, CDR1 is DFQATT and CDR2 is SNEGSKA (reference sequence). The CDR3 DNA is TGCAGTGCTAGCGAGGGAGGTGTTTCACCCCTCCACTTT. Amino acid sequence: CSASEGGVSPLHF.

This chain connects TRBV20-1 to TRBJ1-2; D is unresolved. CDR3 size: 10 residues. The germline V and J ends were trimmed by 8 bases and 1 base, with 5 bases remaining between them. The germline CDR1 and CDR2 sequences are DFQATT and SNEGSKA (reference sequence). The CDR3 region has the DNA TGCAGTCATTTTAACTATGGCTACACCTTC. Translation gives CSHFNYGYTF.

In this sample, this clonotype turned up a few times. V usage is TRBV6-2 or TRBV6-3 and J usage is TRBJ2-7; TRBD1 matches at 8 bases. The trim removed 2 bases at V and 5 bases at J, leaving 5 bases unmatched. This CDR3 spans 14 amino acids. In germline, CDR1 is MNHEY, CDR2 SVGEGT. The CDR3 nucleotides are TGTGCCAGCAGTTACCTTCAGGGGGCGGACGAGCAGTACTTC. This encodes CASSYLQGADEQYF.

On this clonotype: The DNA is left out, because the CDR3 cannot be placed on it with certainty; the CDR3 is given as TCRdb lists it. V gene TRBV5-1 combines with J gene TRBJ1-4; the D call TRBD1 from the table was never checked on the DNA. Germline CDR1 SGHRS, CDR2 YFSETQ. Ends included, the CDR3 has 19 residues. This CDR3 reads CASSLFGPGTGSTNEKLFF.

V usage is TRBV7-3 and J usage is TRBJ2-3, with 9 nucleotides matching TRBD2. Trimming at V came to 2 bases and at J to 5 bases, leaving 11 bases not matched to a gene. This CDR3 comprises 17 residues. Germline values: CDR1 SGHTA, CDR2 FQGTGA. The CDR3 coding sequence is TGTGCCAGCAGCTTACAGGGTAGCGGGGGCCTTGGAGATACGCAGTATTTT. Amino acids: CASSLQGSGGLGDTQYF. Complete variable domain (other parts from reference TRBV7-3 and TRBJ2-3): GAGVSQTPSNKVTEKGKYVELRCDPISGHTALYWYRQSLGQGPEFLIYFQGTGAADDSGLPNDRFFAVRPEGSVSTLKIQRTERGDSAVYLCASSLQGSGGLGDTQYFGPGTRLTVL.

The chain uses TRBV7-2 and TRBJ2-1; perhaps TRBD1 as D (5 bases). V was trimmed by 1 base and J by 1 base, leaving 11 bases between them. The CDR3 loop spans 16 amino acids. Germline V CDR1 and CDR2: SGHTA, FQGNSA. CDR3 residues: CASSLDRQLSYNEQFF. CDR3 coding DNA: TGTGCCAGCAGCTTAGACAGGCAGCTATCCTACAATGAGCAGTTCTTC.

This chain joins TRBV9 and TRBJ1-1; D uncertain. From germline, CDR1 is SGDLS and CDR2 YYNGEE. Trimming removed 3 bases from V and 3 bases from J, with 12 bases in between. The CDR3 contains 14 residues. DNA for the CDR3: TGTGCCAGCAGCGGGTTTGGCCGGGACACTGAAGCTTTCTTT. Protein sequence: CASSGFGRDTEAFF. The full variable domain, completed using reference TRBV9 and TRBJ1-1, is DSGVTQTPKHLITATGQRVTLRCSPRSGDLSVYWYQQSLDQGLQFLIQYYNGEERAKGNILERFSAQQFPDLHSELNLSSLELGDSALYFCASSGFGRDTEAFFGQGTRLTVV.

This clonotype was found many times. The chain uses TRBV12-3 or TRBV12-4 and TRBJ2-4, with 9 bases identical to TRBD2. J lost 7 bases, V lost 4 bases, and 5 bases had no gene match. CDR3 length: 14 residues. Written as DNA, the CDR3 is TGTGCCAGCAGTTCCAGCGGGGGGTGGAACATTCAGTACTTC. Protein product: CASSSSGGWNIQYF.

The rearrangement uses TRBV7-2 and TRBJ2-7, with 8 nucleotides matching TRBD2. Germline V lookup: CDR1 SGHTA, CDR2 FQGNSA. CDR3 length: 16 amino acids. The junction had 12 bases not matched to a gene; V was cut back by 5 bases and J by 3 bases. The CDR3 DNA reads TGTGCCAGCAGCACGTACCGGGGGGGCCTCGGCTACGAGCAGTACTTC. The encoded protein is CASSTYRGGLGYEQYF. The entire variable domain, with the rest obtained from reference TRBV7-2 and TRBJ2-7, is as follows: GAGVSQSPSNKVTEKGKDVELRCDPISGHTALYWYRQSLGQGLEFLIYFQGNSAPDKSGLPSDRFSAERTGGSVSTLTIQRTQQEDSAVYLCASSTYRGGLGYEQYFGPGTRLTVT.

This clonotype was counted many times. The chain recombines TRBV15 with TRBJ2-7; 8 bases fit TRBD2. Germline V lookup: CDR1 LNHNV, CDR2 YYDKDF (reference sequence). After removal of 1 base from V and 2 bases from J, the junction contained 1 base not matched to a gene. The CDR3 is made up of 14 amino acids. CDR3 DNA sequence: TGTGCCACCAGCAGAGGCGGGGGGACCTACGAGCAGTACTTC. Translation: CATSRGGGTYEQYF.

J is TRBJ2-1 and V is TRBV7-9; 8 nucleotides align to TRBD2. Germline V gives CDR1 SEHNR, CDR2 FQNEAQ (reference sequence). After removal of 5 bases from V and 4 bases from J, the junction contained 10 bases not matched to a gene. The CDR3 is made up of 16 amino acids. The CDR3 loop is CASSPGGGARYNEQFF. Written as DNA, the CDR3 is TGTGCCAGCAGCCCCGGGGGGGGGGCGCGATACAATGAGCAGTTCTTC.

The chain links TRBV27 to TRBJ2-3, with no clear D. V shed 4 bases and J shed 0 bases, with 8 bases lying between them. This CDR3 has 14 amino acids. Germline V gene lookup returns CDR1 MNHEY and CDR2 SMNVEV (reference sequence). CDR3 coding DNA: TGTGCCAGCAGTTGGACGGCTAGCACAGATACGCAGTATTTT. Translated, it gives CASSWTASTDTQYF.

This clonotype was seen a few times. V is TRBV4-3 and J is TRBJ2-1; 7 bases fit TRBD2. The J segment lost 2 bases and the V segment lost 4 bases, leaving 11 bases of the junction unmatched. The CDR3 has 17 amino acids. Looked up from germline, CDR1 is LGHNA and CDR2 is YSLEER. The CDR3 DNA reads TGCGCCAGCAGCCTCATTCCCCCCAGCGGGGCCTACAATGAGCAGTTCTTC. As protein: CASSLIPPSGAYNEQFF.

This rearrangement joins TRBV11-2 to TRBJ2-7, with TRBD1 identical over 8 bases. Trimming took 2 bases from V and 3 from J; bases not matched to a gene: 6. The CDR3 totals 15 residues. Germline CDR1 reads SGHAT; CDR2 reads FQNNGV. The chain's CDR3 is CASSLPAGGLYEQYF. The CDR3 DNA is TGTGCCAGCAGCTTACCGGCAGGGGGCCTCTACGAGCAGTACTTC. Looking up the rest from reference TRBV11-2 and TRBJ2-7 gives the full variable domain: EAGVAQSPRYKIIEKRQSVAFWCNPISGHATLYWYQQILGQGPKLLIQFQNNGVVDDSQLPKDRFSAERLKGVDSTLKIQPAKLEDSAVYLCASSLPAGGLYEQYFGPGTRLTVT.

This clonotype has just a few counts. This chain joins TRBV19 and TRBJ1-5, with 7 bases lining up with TRBD1. Trimming cost V 7 bases and J 6 bases; bases outside gene matches: 6. The CDR3 totals 13 residues. Germline V gene sequence: CDR1 LNHDA, CDR2 SQIVND (reference sequence). DNA for the CDR3: TGTGCCAGTATCGGGCAGGGGGGTCAGCCCCAGCATTTT. Encoded protein: CASIGQGGQPQHF.

There are a few counts of this clonotype. The chain links TRBV27 to TRBJ2-3; the D is unclear. Trimming left V 2 bases short and J 4 bases short, with 13 bases between. This CDR3 is built from 15 residues. Germline V gene data show CDR1 as MNHEY and CDR2 as SMNVEV (reference sequence). CDR3 in amino acids: CASSLSTVGADTQYF. The CDR3 region has the DNA TGTGCCAGCAGTTTAAGTACAGTAGGCGCAGATACGCAGTATTTT.

This clonotype was counted between two and nine times. The chain has TRBV12-3 or TRBV12-4 and TRBJ2-1; a possible D gene is TRBD1 (5 bases). This CDR3 comprises 14 residues. V gave up 2 bases and J gave up 8 bases, with 13 bases separating them. In DNA, the CDR3 is TGTGCCAGCAGTTTAAGGGGTGTCGGAGATGAGCAGTTCTTC. Translating gives CASSLRGVGDEQFF.

The chain uses TRBV12-3 or TRBV12-4 and TRBJ2-1; TRBD2 matches at 12 bases. Trimming at V came to 6 bases and at J to 7 bases, leaving 4 bases not matched to a gene. The CDR3 runs 14 residues. The CDR3 region has the DNA TGTGCCAGCAGCCCTAGCGGGGGGGCGAATGAGCAGTTCTTC. Its translation: CASSPSGGANEQFF.

There are a few counts of this clonotype. The chain couples TRBV25-1 to TRBJ2-7; D may correspond to TRBD1 or TRBD2 (5 bases each). The germline CDR1 and CDR2 sequences are MGHDK and SYGVNS. V was cut by 1 base and J by 2 bases, with 12 bases left in between. This CDR3 comprises 15 residues. CDR3 DNA: TGTGCCAGCAGTGAATCACCGGGGCCAACCTACGAGCAGTACTTC. It encodes CASSESPGPTYEQYF.

The genes are TRBV5-4 and TRBJ2-7, with 8 bases identical to TRBD2. The CDR3 totals 13 residues. Trimming removed 0 bases from V and 7 bases from J; junction bases left unmatched: 3. CDR1 and CDR2 (germline): SGHNT, YYREEE (reference sequence). This CDR3 is CASSLALAEEQYF. CDR3 bases: TGTGCCAGCAGCTTGGCACTAGCGGAAGAGCAGTACTTC.

This clonotype came up a few times. The chain couples TRBV12-3 or TRBV12-4 to TRBJ2-3; the match to TRBD1 covers 7 bases. The CDR3 is 15 residues long. V dropped 7 bases and J dropped 1; count of bases not matched to a gene: 8. CDR3 sequence reads: CASTESGTGTDTQYF. DNA of the CDR3: TGTGCCAGCACCGAATCCGGGACAGGCACAGATACGCAGTATTTT.

Many counts were recorded for this clonotype. CDR3: CSVAGWTSGSWDTGELFF. CDR3 DNA sequence: TGCAGCGTTGCGGGCTGGACTAGCGGGAGTTGGGACACCGGGGAGCTGTTTTTT. V is TRBV29-1 and J is TRBJ2-2; 13 bases map to TRBD2. The CDR3 runs to 18 residues. J gave up 3 bases and V 4 bases, and 11 bases lay outside the gene matches. Germline V gene sequence: CDR1 SQVTM, CDR2 ANQGSEA.